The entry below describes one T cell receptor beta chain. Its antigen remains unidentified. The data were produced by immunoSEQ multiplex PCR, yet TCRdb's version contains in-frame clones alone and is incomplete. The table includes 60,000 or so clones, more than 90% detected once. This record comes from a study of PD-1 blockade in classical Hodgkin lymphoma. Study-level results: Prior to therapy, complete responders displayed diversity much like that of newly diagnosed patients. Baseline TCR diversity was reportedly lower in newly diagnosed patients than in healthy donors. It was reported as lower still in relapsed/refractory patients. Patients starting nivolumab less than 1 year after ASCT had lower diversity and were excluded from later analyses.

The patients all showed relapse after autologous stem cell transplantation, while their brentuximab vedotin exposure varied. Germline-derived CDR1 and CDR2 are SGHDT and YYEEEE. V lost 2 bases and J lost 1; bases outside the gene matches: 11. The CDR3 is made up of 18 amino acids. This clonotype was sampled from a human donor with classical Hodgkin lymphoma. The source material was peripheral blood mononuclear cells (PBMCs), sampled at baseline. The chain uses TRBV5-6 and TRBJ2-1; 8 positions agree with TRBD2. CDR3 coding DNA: TGTGCCAGCAGCTTAATAACTAGCGGCCACAATTCCTACAATGAGCAGTTCTTC. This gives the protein CASSLITSGHNSYNEQFF.